The source of this T cell receptor (beta chain) is a study of T cells after posttransplantation cyclophosphamide. General study results and limits: Recipient CMV seropositivity and CMV reactivation strongly tracked TRB clonality. Later post-transplant blood repertoires were often dominated by donor CD8+ memory clones. Blood and skin or GI T cell repertoires showed limited TRB overlap.

As for this clone: The antigen is undetermined.

TCRdb keeps only in-frame clones here, not all; method: immunoSEQ multiplex PCR. The table has tens of thousands of clones, less than 95% seen once. The CDR3 consists of 13 residues. With 4 bases removed from V and 8 bases from J, the gap between germline ends came to 14 bases. CDR1 and CDR2 from the germline V gene are LNHDA and SQIVND (reference sequence). A marrow graft followed busulfan-fludarabine conditioning, with cyclophosphamide on days +3 and +4. The material sequenced was PBMCs, taken less than 70 days after allogeneic stem cell transplant with posttransplant cyclophosphamide. The chain recombines TRBV19 with TRBJ1-1; TRBD1 is a possible D gene (5 bases). The source is a male patient aged 60-70 years who received an allogeneic stem cell transplant from a related donor and was CMV-positive. Some T cells may be the graft donor's. The CDR3 sequence is CASSNLGVGEAFF. Here the CDR3 DNA reads TGTGCCAGTAGTAATTTAGGGGTCGGGGAAGCTTTCTTT.